This T cell receptor (beta chain) was identified in a study of beta chain features in type 1 diabetes. Germline lookup yields CDR1 WNHNN and CDR2 SYGVQD (reference sequence). This CDR3 has 15 residues. Trimming at V came to 4 bases and at J to 2 bases, leaving 4 bases not matched to a gene. Expressed TCRB transcripts got sequenced, as all isolated RNA was reverse transcribed. Generated by immunoSEQ multiplex PCR, the TCRdb table keeps only in-frame clones and is missing some. The sample records under 250,000 clones, 13% to 15% being singletons. The receptor's source is a middle-aged woman in good health. This rearrangement joins TRBV10-1 to TRBJ2-1; 8 bases line up with TRBD2. Sequences were obtained from naive CD4+ T cells from blood. Written as DNA, the CDR3 is TGCGCCAGCAGTGTGAGCGGGGGCCCCTACAATGAGCAGTTCTTC. Residues: CASSVSGGPYNEQFF.